The present TCR beta chain was sequenced within a study of shared clonotypes between healthy human individuals. General study results and limits: Clonotype sharing among donors likely depends on sequencing depth. Larger estimated richness was generally recorded for naive subsets relative to memory subsets.

To note about this clone: Its antigen is not known.

An even split of each subset's genomic DNA across several immunoSEQ plates was performed. This table comes from immunoSEQ multiplex PCR, and its TCRdb copy is limited to in-frame clones, with some not included. This repertoire shows over 2 million clones, 95% found once; its top ten account for 0.1% to 0.15%. This CDR3 region has 12 residues. Trimming took off 6 bases at V and 3 bases at J, with 12 bases between the two ends. Germline CDR1 reads SQVTM; CDR2 reads ANQGSEA. Input material: naive CD4+ T cells sorted from blood. Regarding subset: CD45RA+ positively selected. The V call is TRBV29-1, the J call TRBJ2-7; TRBD2 might be the D (5 bases). The clonotype was recovered from a man between 18 and 29 years old in good health. The chain's CDR3 is CSVAGEYYEQYF. The CDR3, as DNA: TGCAGCGTAGCCGGGGAGTACTACGAGCAGTACTTC.